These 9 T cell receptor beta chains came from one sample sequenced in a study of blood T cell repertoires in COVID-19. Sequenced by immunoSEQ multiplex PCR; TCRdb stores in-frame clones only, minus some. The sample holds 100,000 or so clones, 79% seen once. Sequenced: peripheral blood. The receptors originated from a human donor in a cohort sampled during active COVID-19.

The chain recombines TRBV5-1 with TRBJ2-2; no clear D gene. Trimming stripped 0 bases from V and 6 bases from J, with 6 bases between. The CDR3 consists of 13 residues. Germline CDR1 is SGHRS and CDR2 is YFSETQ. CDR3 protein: CASSLATPGELFF. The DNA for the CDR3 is TGCGCCAGCAGCTTGGCCACTCCCGGGGAGCTGTTTTTT.

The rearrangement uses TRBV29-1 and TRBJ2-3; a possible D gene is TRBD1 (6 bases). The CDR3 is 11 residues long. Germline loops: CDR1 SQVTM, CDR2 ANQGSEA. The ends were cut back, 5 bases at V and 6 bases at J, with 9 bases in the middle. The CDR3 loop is CSVKQGDTQYF. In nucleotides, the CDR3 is TGCAGCGTTAAACAGGGCGATACGCAGTATTTT.

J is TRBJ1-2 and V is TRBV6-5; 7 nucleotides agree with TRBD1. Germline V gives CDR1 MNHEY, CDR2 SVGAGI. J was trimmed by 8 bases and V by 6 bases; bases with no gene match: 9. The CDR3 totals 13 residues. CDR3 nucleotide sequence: TGTGCCAGCAGAAGCTGGACAGGCGGGGGCTACACCTTC. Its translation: CASRSWTGGGYTF.

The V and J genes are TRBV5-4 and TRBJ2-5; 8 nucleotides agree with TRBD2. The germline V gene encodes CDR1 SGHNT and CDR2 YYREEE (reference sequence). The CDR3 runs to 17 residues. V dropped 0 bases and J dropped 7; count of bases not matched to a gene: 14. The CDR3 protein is CASSLGGSGTPPRTQYF. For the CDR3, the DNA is TGTGCCAGCAGCTTGGGTGGTAGCGGGACTCCTCCGAGGACCCAGTACTTC.

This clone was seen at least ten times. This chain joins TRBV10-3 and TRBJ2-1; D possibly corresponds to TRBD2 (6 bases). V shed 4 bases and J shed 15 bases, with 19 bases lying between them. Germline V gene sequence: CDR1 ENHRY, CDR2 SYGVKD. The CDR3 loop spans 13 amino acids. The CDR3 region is CAISGPSEVAGFF. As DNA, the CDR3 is TGTGCCATCAGTGGGCCTAGCGAGGTGGCAGGGTTCTTC.

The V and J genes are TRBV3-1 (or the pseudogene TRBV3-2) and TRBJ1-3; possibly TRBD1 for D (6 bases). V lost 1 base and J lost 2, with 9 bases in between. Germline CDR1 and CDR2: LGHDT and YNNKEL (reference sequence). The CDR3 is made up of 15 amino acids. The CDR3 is CASSQARTAGNTIYF. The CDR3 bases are TGTGCCAGCAGCCAAGCCCGGACAGCTGGAAACACCATATATTTT.

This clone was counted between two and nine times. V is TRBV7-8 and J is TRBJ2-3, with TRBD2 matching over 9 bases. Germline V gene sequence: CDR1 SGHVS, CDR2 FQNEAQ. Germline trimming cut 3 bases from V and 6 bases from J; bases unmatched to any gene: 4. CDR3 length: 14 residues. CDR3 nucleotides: TGTGCCAGCAGCTTTAGCGGGAGAGGCGATACGCAGTATTTT. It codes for CASSFSGRGDTQYF.

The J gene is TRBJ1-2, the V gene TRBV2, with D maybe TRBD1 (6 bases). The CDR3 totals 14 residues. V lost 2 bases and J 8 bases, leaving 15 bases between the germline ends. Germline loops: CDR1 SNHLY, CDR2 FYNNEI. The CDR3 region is CASSETPQGIGYTF. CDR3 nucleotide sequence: TGTGCCAGCAGTGAAACCCCTCAGGGGATAGGCTACACCTTC.

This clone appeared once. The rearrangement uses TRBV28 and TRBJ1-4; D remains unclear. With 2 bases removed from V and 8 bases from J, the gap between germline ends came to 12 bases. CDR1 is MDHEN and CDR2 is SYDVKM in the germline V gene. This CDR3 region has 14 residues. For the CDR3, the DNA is TGTGCCAGCAGTTTAGGAAGGGCGGGGGAAAAACTGTTTTTT. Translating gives CASSLGRAGEKLFF.